The 15 T cell receptor beta chains reported below all come from one sample, sequenced in a study of blood T cell repertoires in COVID-19. TCRdb's copy holds only in-frame clones and misses some; the assay was immunoSEQ multiplex PCR. The repertoire holds about 140,000 clones, 80% to 85% seen once, with approximately 5.1% in the top ten. Input material: PBMCs or T cells enriched from blood (not recorded which). These receptors were obtained from a man between 65 and 85 years old who had been exposed to COVID-19.

V and J are TRBV28 and TRBJ1-2, with 9 bases aligning to TRBD1. The germline gives CDR1 MDHEN, CDR2 SYDVKM. V was pared by 10 bases and J by 3 bases, with 6 bases of the junction left unmatched. The CDR3 extends over 13 amino acids. CDR3 amino acids: CATTDRGDYGYTF. In DNA, the CDR3 is TGTGCCACAACAGACAGGGGGGACTATGGCTACACCTTC.

V usage is TRBV4-3 and J usage is TRBJ2-1, with 10 bases identical to TRBD1. The CDR3 extends over 15 amino acids. The V and J ends lost 0 bases and 8 bases, in that order; junction bases with no gene match: 4. In germline, CDR1 is LGHNA, CDR2 YSLEER. The CDR3 nucleotides read TGCGCCAGCAGCCAAGAACAGACAGGGGGCGATGAGCAGTTCTTC. It specifies CASSQEQTGGDEQFF.

The V and J genes are TRBV19 and TRBJ2-1; 13 nucleotides match TRBD2. Trimming at V came to 5 bases and at J to 7 bases, leaving 5 bases not matched to a gene. The CDR3 is 15 residues long. The V gene's germline CDR1 is LNHDA and CDR2 SQIVND (reference sequence). In DNA, the CDR3 is TGTGCCAGTAGTCCCGGGACTAGCGGGACGAATGAGCAGTTCTTC. Translated: CASSPGTSGTNEQFF.

With respect to this clone: The sample carries other DNA sequences with the same CDR3. The chain has TRBV5-1 and TRBJ2-3; no definite D call. V gave up 0 bases and J gave up 3 bases, with 8 bases separating them. There are 14 residues in the CDR3. The germline V gene encodes CDR1 SGHRS and CDR2 YFSETQ. The CDR3 region is CASSLAGGTDTQYF. DNA for the CDR3: TGCGCCAGCAGCTTGGCGGGTGGTACAGATACGCAGTATTTT.

The CDR3 here is CASSLAAGAVNYGYTF. The CDR3 DNA follows: TGTGCCAGCAGCTTGGCCGCGGGGGCAGTAAACTATGGCTACACCTTC. This chain links TRBV5-5 with TRBJ1-2; D perhaps matches TRBD1 (6 bases). CDR1 and CDR2 (germline): SGHKS, YYEKEE (reference sequence). The CDR3 sequence is 16 residues long. The ends were cut back, 0 bases at V and 2 bases at J, with 14 bases in the middle.

This rearrangement joins TRBV19 to TRBJ1-1; TRBD1 matches 9 bases. With 1 base clipped from V and 12 bases from J, the junction kept 6 bases outside the gene matches. The length of the CDR3 is 13 residues. The germline CDR1 and CDR2 sequences are LNHDA and SQIVND (reference sequence). The chain's CDR3 is CASSIVGDRETFF. For the CDR3, the DNA is TGTGCCAGTAGTATAGTAGGGGACAGGGAAACTTTCTTT.

The CDR3 spells CSVVFGTGVSEQYF. The CDR3 nucleotides are TGCAGCGTTGTGTTTGGGACAGGGGTAAGCGAGCAGTACTTC. V is TRBV29-1 and J is TRBJ2-7; 10 bases are shared with TRBD1. J gave up 6 bases and V 4 bases, and 9 bases lay outside the gene matches. The CDR3 is 14 amino acids. Germline lookup yields CDR1 SQVTM and CDR2 ANQGSEA.

This rearrangement joins TRBV4-1 to TRBJ1-4; no clear D. The CDR3 spans 15 residues. The ends were cut back, 4 bases at V and 4 bases at J, with 13 bases in the middle. Germline CDR1 reads MGHRA; CDR2 reads YSYEKL. CDR3 sequence: CASSPPGAGNEKLFF. CDR3 bases: TGCGCCAGCAGCCCCCCAGGCGCGGGTAATGAAAAACTGTTTTTT.

The J gene is TRBJ1-3, the V gene TRBV29-1; TRBD1 matches at 8 bases. V was pared by 4 bases and J by 4 bases, with 9 bases of the junction left unmatched. There are 15 residues in the CDR3. Germline loops: CDR1 SQVTM, CDR2 ANQGSEA. CDR3 in amino acids: CSVVPGTGQGNTIYF. As DNA, the CDR3 is TGCAGCGTTGTACCCGGGACAGGACAAGGAAACACCATATATTTT.

The chain couples TRBV5-1 to TRBJ2-3; 9 positions match TRBD2. V was clipped by 0 bases and J by 5 bases; unmatched bases: 1. The germline V gene encodes CDR1 SGHRS and CDR2 YFSETQ. This CDR3 contains 14 residues. CDR3 residues: CASSLEREEDTQYF. CDR3 nucleotide sequence: TGCGCCAGCAGCTTGGAGCGGGAGGAAGATACGCAGTATTTT.

This clone was recorded only once. As DNA, the CDR3 is TGTGCCAGCAGTTACCGGGGATATGGCTACACCTTC. Translating it yields CASSYRGYGYTF. The rearrangement joins TRBV6-2 or TRBV6-3 to TRBJ1-2; D gene unclear. Trimming cost V 2 bases and J 5 bases, with 6 bases left between them. Looked up from germline, CDR1 is MNHEY and CDR2 is SVGEGT. The CDR3 is 12 amino acids.

This clone is a singleton in its sample. J is TRBJ1-5 and V is TRBV7-3, with 8 positions matching TRBD1. This CDR3 is built from 18 residues. CDR1 SGHTA and CDR2 FQGTGA come from the germline V gene. V lost 1 base, J lost 3 bases, and 11 bases stayed unmatched. Here the CDR3 reads CASSLNSPGTGANQPQHF. The CDR3 DNA follows: TGTGCCAGCAGCTTAAATTCACCCGGGACAGGCGCCAATCAGCCCCAGCATTTT.

This chain connects TRBV27 to TRBJ2-1, with D tentatively TRBD1 (5 bases). Trimming left V 3 bases short and J 0 bases short, with 15 bases between. Germline V lookup: CDR1 MNHEY, CDR2 SMNVEV (reference sequence). CDR3 length: 17 residues. The CDR3 reads CASSLPPTDSSYNEQFF. Written as DNA, the CDR3 is TGTGCCAGCAGTTTGCCCCCGACAGATAGCTCCTACAATGAGCAGTTCTTC.

This sequence joins TRBV29-1 and TRBJ1-3; D unresolved. The V and J ends lost 6 bases and 2 bases respectively, with 14 bases between them. CDR3 length equals 14 residues. Germline CDR1 SQVTM, CDR2 ANQGSEA. The CDR3 is CSVLGSGAGNTIYF. The DNA of the CDR3 is TGCAGCGTCCTAGGATCCGGGGCTGGAAACACCATATATTTT.

The chain uses TRBV12-3 or TRBV12-4 and TRBJ1-1; TRBD1 might be the D (5 bases). The V gene lost 4 bases and the J gene lost 6 bases, with 12 bases spanning the gap. The CDR3 extends over 13 amino acids. The DNA for the CDR3 is TGTGCCAGCAGTTATGGGGCCGCCGCTGAAGCTTTCTTT. Protein product: CASSYGAAAEAFF.